This TCR beta chain came from a study of cytomegalovirus exposure and HLA in healthy donors. Across the study: The same platform was used for the approximately 110 validation repertoires and the roughly 600 first-cohort repertoires, a later analysis reported. The study, taken as a whole, reports: In the roughly 120 validation repertoires, a later analysis found that first-cohort TCR clusters tended to co-occur. CMV antigen specificity of three CMV-associated chains was confirmed in vitro.

For this clone: Its specificity is unknown.

The germline V gene has CDR1 SEHNR and CDR2 FQNEAQ (reference sequence). V was trimmed by 5 bases and J by 4 bases, leaving 20 bases between them. CDR3 size: 16 residues. Sequenced by immunoSEQ multiplex PCR; TCRdb stores in-frame clones only, minus some. The table includes 250,000 to 400,000 clones, approximately 86% detected once. V and J are TRBV7-9 and TRBJ1-1; D remains ambiguous. The sequencing sample was made of PBMCs. The sequence derives from a man in his thirties or forties in good health and CMV-seronegative. The CDR3 loop reads CASSPVGGSLGTEAFF. The DNA of the CDR3 is TGTGCCAGCAGCCCTGTCGGAGGGAGTCTCGGCACTGAAGCTTTCTTT. Full variable domain (missing parts from reference TRBV7-9 and TRBJ1-1): DTGVSQNPRHKITKRGQNVTFRCDPISEHNRLYWYRQTLGQGPEFLTYFQNEAQLEKSRLLSDRFSAERPKGSFSTLEIQRTEQGDSAMYLCASSPVGGSLGTEAFFGQGTRLTVV.